The clone carrying this T cell receptor beta chain was recorded many times. Its matching antigen is unknown. The sample belongs to a study of T cells after yellow fever vaccination. The 5'RACE template-switching step produced TCR cDNA and added a universal primer site and UMIs. From the 5' RACE reads, TCRdb called clonotypes with MiXCR, one entry per CDR3 protein. Of more than 55,000 distinct CDR3 sequences listed, around 7.4% were seen once; the top ten hold 35% to 40%. The V end lost 7 bases, the J end lost 4 bases, and 20 bases lay between the germline ends. Germline assignment: CDR1 SGHVS and CDR2 FNYEAQ. The CDR3 sequence is 15 residues long. Study-level findings and limits: The presence of abundant clonotypes contaminating from the bulk population was possible in FACS-sorted repertoires. A limited proportion of clonotypes was detected within both the CD4 and CD8 compartments. Clones that expanded after primary vaccination mostly reappeared after the booster (just under 98% CD4, approximately 89% CD8).

The specimen was CD8+ T cells sorted from PBMCs, collected 15 days after the yellow fever booster vaccination. The chain links TRBV7-6 to TRBJ2-7; a weak D match, TRBD2 (6 bases). This clonotype was sampled from a man aged 30-40 years who received the YFV17D yellow fever vaccine. In DNA, the CDR3 is TGTGCCAGCACCCCCCGGATAGCGGATTTTTACGAGCAGTACTTC. The encoded protein is CASTPRIADFYEQYF.